This T cell receptor beta chain was recovered during a study of blood T cell repertoires in COVID-19. Study background: From the United States, Italy and Spain came samples of acute and convalescent COVID-19.

Original handling: How many nucleated cells were present was estimated from reference gene primer amplification. Profiling relied on immunoSEQ multiplex PCR, and the TCRdb table lists in-frame clones only, not all of them. For V, J and clone size, that table is used; D and trimming come from the DNA. The table records approximately 190,000 clones, approximately 82% of them present only once. Trimming at V came to 10 bases and at J to 3 bases, leaving 8 bases not matched to a gene. The CDR3 totals 16 residues. Germline V gene lookup returns CDR1 ENHRY and CDR2 SYGVKD. Clinical history reported by participants formed the basis on which cohorts were assigned.

The sample comprised PBMCs or T cells enriched from blood (not recorded which). The sequence was obtained from a woman aged 55 to 70 with acute COVID-19. The chain has TRBV10-3 and TRBJ2-2; 13 bases line up with TRBD2. CDR3 region: CATRTSGSGDTGELFF. The CDR3 nucleotides read TGTGCCACGCGGACTAGCGGGAGTGGGGACACCGGGGAGCTGTTTTTT.